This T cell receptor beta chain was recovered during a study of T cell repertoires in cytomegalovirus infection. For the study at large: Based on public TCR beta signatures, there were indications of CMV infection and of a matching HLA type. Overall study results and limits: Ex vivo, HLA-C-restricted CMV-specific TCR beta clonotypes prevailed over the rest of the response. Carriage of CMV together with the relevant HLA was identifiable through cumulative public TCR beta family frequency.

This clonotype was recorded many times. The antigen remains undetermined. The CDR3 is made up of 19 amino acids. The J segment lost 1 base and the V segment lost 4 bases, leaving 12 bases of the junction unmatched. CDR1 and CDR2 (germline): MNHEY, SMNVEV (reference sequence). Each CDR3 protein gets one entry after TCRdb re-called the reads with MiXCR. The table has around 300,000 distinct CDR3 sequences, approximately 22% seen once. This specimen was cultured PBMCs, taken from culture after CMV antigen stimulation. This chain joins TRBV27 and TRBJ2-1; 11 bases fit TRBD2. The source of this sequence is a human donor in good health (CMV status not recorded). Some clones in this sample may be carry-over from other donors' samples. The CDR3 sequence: CASSSLWLAGGLSYNEQFF. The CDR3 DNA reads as TGTGCCAGCAGTTCCTTGTGGCTAGCGGGAGGTCTGTCCTACAATGAGCAGTTCTTC.